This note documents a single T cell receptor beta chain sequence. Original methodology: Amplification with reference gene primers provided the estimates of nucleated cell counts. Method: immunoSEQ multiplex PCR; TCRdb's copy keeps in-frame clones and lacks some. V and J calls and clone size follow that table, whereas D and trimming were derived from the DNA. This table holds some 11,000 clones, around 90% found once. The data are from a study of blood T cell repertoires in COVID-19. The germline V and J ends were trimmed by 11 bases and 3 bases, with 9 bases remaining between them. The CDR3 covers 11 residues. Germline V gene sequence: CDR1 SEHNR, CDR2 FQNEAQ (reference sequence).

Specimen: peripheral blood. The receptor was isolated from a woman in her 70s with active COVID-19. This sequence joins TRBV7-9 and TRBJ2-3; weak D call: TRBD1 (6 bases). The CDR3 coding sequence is TGTGCCGGGGGCAGGACAGATACGCAGTATTTT. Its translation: CAGGRTDTQYF.